This T cell receptor beta chain was found in a study of blood T cell repertoires in COVID-19. Across the study: Some COVID-19 samples were acute and others convalescent; all came from the United States, Italy and Spain. PBMCs, B-cell-depleted T cells, or T cells provided the cDNA or gDNA that made up the material.

In the authors' workflow: Reference gene primer amplification gave estimated nucleated cell counts. TCRdb's copy holds only in-frame clones and misses some; the assay was immunoSEQ multiplex PCR. V and J calls and clone size come straight from that table; D and trimming were deduced from the DNA. The sample lists 150,000 to 200,000 clones; roughly 80% were seen once. The CDR3 has 17 residues. The ends were cut back, 3 bases at V and 1 base at J, with 15 bases in the middle. CDR1 is SGHAT and CDR2 is FQNNGV in the germline V gene. Sequenced sample: peripheral blood. This receptor was obtained from a woman aged 25-40 years with acute or convalescent COVID-19. The V gene is TRBV11-2, the J gene TRBJ2-2; perhaps TRBD2 as D (6 bases). CDR3 nucleotides: TGTGCCAGCAGCTTTCCCGTTAGCGGAAGGAACACCGGGGAGCTGTTTTTT. It translates to CASSFPVSGRNTGELFF.